This T cell receptor (beta chain) emerged from a study of OX40 agonist ivuxolimab in advanced cancers. Study-wide context: Ivuxolimab was an agonistic, fully human IgG2 monoclonal antibody directed against OX40 (CD134), a costimulatory receptor. Intravenous ivuxolimab was administered to patients every 2 weeks at six dose levels: 0.01, 0.1, 0.3, 1.5, 3 and 10 mg/kg. Of the approximately 50 dose-escalation patients, hepatocellular carcinoma was present in approximately 20, melanoma in around 15, renal cell carcinoma in 9 and head and neck cancer in 9. A male proportion of roughly 80% and a mean age of approximately 60 years, ranging from 23 to 79, were recorded for the dose-escalation cohort. Patients were allowed to have had prior anti-PD-1, anti-PD-L1 or anti-CTLA-4 therapy, and approximately 37% of the dose-escalation patients had been treated with checkpoint inhibitors. Three dose-escalation patients achieved partial responses, one with hepatocellular carcinoma and two with cutaneous melanoma. Peripheral TCRbeta sequencing aimed to test whether ivuxolimab altered TCR sequence diversity and caused clonal T-cell expansion. The paper covers the monotherapy dose-escalation part of the phase I ivuxolimab trial, which included N ≈ 57 patients.

The junction shows trimming of 2 bases on V and 5 bases on J, and the gene matches do not reach 3 bases of it. According to the germline V gene, CDR1 reads MRHNA and CDR2 reads SNTAGT. The CDR3 spans 16 residues, from the cysteine through the phenylalanine. Just the 48-base CDR3 DNA is kept, in frame starting at base 1. Study-wide findings and limitations: Low levels of normalized T-cell clonal expansion were also seen in some patients who did not respond. In partial responders in the 0.1-3.0 mg/kg groups, normalized peripheral clonal expansion was found to be among the lowest, especially among CD8+ T cells. At doses of 0.1 to 3.0 mg/kg, clonal expansion of both CD4+ and CD8+ T cells in blood was seen between baseline and week 6. The antigen specificity of the clonally expanded peripheral T cells was not determined. On average, CD8+ T cells showed more expanded clones than CD4+ T cells after ivuxolimab.

As concerns this clone: Its binding antigen is unknown. No base qualities exist here, and no much larger clone lies one base off it.

Patients with a history of autoimmune disease or receiving systemic immunosuppression were excluded from the trial. Peripheral blood for TCR sequencing was collected from all dose cohorts at baseline, on cycle 4 day 1, and on cycle 7 day 1. The samples were taken from a phase I, first-in-human, multicenter, open-label dose-escalation trial of ivuxolimab. The trial enrolled adults with locally advanced or metastatic head and neck squamous cell, hepatocellular, melanoma or renal cell carcinoma. Before TCR sequencing, CD4+ T cells and CD8+ T cells were sorted from peripheral blood as separate populations. Genomic DNA was isolated from the sorted cells so that the TCRbeta CDR3 region could be sequenced. The immunoSEQ Assay was used to sequence the TCRbeta CDR3 regions. The immuneACCESS repertoire file appears here via TCRdb, limited to in-frame rearrangements. These files lack a portion of the clones; in checked studies, under half of the deficit traces to unresolved V genes, and the cause of the others is not known. The sample table records roughly 67,000 clones; 87% of these occur just once. The ten largest clones take up 4% of the sample.

The material sequenced was CD4+ or CD8+ T cells sorted from blood, taken in a trial of the OX40 agonist ivuxolimab. The chain is encoded by TRBV6-4 joined to TRBJ2-1, and TRBD2 matches 13 of the central bases. This TCR came from an adult with an advanced solid tumor such as melanoma, head and neck, liver or kidney cancer. The DNA sequence is TGTGCCAGCAGTGACCTGACTAGCGGGAGGAACAATGAGCAGTTCTTC. It translates to CASSDLTSGRNNEQFF.